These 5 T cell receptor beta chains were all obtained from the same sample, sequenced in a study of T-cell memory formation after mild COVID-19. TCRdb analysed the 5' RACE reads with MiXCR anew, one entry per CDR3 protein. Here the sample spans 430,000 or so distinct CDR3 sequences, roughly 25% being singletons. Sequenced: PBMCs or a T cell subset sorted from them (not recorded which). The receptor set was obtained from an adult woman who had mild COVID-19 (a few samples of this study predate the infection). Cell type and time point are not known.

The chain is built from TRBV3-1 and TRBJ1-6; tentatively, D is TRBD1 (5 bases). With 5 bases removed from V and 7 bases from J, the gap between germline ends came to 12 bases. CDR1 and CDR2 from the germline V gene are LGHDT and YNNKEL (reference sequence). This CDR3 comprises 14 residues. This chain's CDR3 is CASSARDVNSPLHF. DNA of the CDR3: TGTGCCAGCAGCGCACGGGACGTCAATTCACCCCTCCACTTT.

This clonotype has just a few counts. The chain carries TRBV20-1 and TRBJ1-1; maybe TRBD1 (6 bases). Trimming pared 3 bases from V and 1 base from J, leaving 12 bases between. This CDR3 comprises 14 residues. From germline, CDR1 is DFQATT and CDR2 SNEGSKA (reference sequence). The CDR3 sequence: CSARTGGGNTEAFF. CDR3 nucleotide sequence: TGCAGTGCTAGGACTGGGGGCGGGAACACTGAAGCTTTCTTT.

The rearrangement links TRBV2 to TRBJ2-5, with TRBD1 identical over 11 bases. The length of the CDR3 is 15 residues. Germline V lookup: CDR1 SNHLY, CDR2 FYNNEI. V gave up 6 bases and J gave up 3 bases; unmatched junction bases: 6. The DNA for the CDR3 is TGTGCCAGCAGGGACAGGGGGCGCGGGAAAGAGACCCAGTACTTC. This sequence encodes CASRDRGRGKETQYF.

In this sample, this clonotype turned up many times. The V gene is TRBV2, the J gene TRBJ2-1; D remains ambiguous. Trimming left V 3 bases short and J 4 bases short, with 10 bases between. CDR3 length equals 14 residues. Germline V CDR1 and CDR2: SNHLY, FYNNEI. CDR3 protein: CASSDRTGYNEQFF. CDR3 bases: TGTGCCAGCAGTGATCGGACCGGGTACAATGAGCAGTTCTTC.

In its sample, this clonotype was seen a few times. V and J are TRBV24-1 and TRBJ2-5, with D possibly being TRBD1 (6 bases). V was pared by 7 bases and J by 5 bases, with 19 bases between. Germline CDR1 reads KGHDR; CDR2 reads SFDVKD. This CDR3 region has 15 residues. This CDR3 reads CATSTESPGEETQYF. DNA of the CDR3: TGTGCCACCAGCACAGAGTCTCCAGGGGAGGAGACCCAGTACTTC.